This TCR beta chain was recovered during a study of CD8 T cells in Susac syndrome. Random hexamers were used to reverse transcribe the RNA input (roughly 0.5 to 1 ug). MiXCR was run by TCRdb on the immunoSEQ multiplex PCR reads, yielding one entry per CDR3 protein. The sample carries 150,000 or so distinct CDR3 sequences, 85% to 95% recorded once. Germline CDR1 reads GTSNPN; CDR2 reads SVGIG (reference sequence). This CDR3 contains 13 residues. V trimming: 3 bases; J trimming: 9 bases; junction bases outside the gene matches: 9. The chain employs TRBV30 and TRBJ2-7, with 9 bases identical to TRBD1. The sample comprised CD4+ T cells from PBMCs. This clonotype originated in a human donor with Susac syndrome. In DNA, the CDR3 is TGTGCCTGGAGCCCGGGACAGGGCGCGGCGCAGTACTTC. Translated: CAWSPGQGAAQYF.